This T cell receptor beta chain was obtained from a study of cytomegalovirus exposure and HLA in healthy donors. Trimming removed 1 base at V and 6 bases at J, with 7 bases between. The germline V gene encodes CDR1 MRHNA and CDR2 SNTAGT. The CDR3 runs 12 residues. 13 Jbeta primers and 60 Vbeta primers were used for the PCR. Profiled with immunoSEQ multiplex PCR; TCRdb holds only in-frame clones, not every one. The sample carries under 200,000 clones, about 80% recorded once. Sequencing used PBMCs. The rearrangement links TRBV6-4 to TRBJ2-7; D is uncertain. This sequence was found in a young man in good health and CMV-seronegative. This CDR3 reads CASSDLVREQYF. In DNA, the CDR3 is TGTGCCAGCAGTGACTTGGTGCGCGAGCAGTACTTC.